This TCR beta chain was recovered during a study of blood T cells in healthy people across ages. Germline trimming cut 3 bases from V and 15 bases from J; bases unmatched to any gene: 4. This CDR3 is built from 13 residues. Germline V gene data show CDR1 as LGHNA and CDR2 as YSLEER. In its sample, this clonotype was seen a few times. Through a sample-barcoded 5' primer and a J-beta primer mix, a second PCR was run for about 6 to 11 cycles. TCRdb re-analysed the 5' RACE reads in MiXCR, keeping a single row per CDR3 protein. In the table there are 1.5 million to 2 million distinct CDR3 sequences, about two fifths of which are singletons.

The TCR sequence derives from a human donor in good health. The specimen sequenced was blood. J is TRBJ2-1 and V is TRBV4-3, with 14 nucleotides matching TRBD2. For the CDR3, the DNA is TGCGCCAGCAGCCAGACTAGCGGGGGGGCCCCGTTCTTC. Translating it yields CASSQTSGGAPFF.